This section outlines one TCR beta chain sequence together with its context. The antigen is not known. These data originate in a study of cytomegalovirus exposure and HLA in healthy donors. The germline V and J ends were trimmed by 6 bases and 3 bases, with 17 bases remaining between them. This CDR3 spans 15 amino acids. Germline lookup yields CDR1 MNHEY and CDR2 SVGAGI. Study-wide findings and caveats: There were several of the most significant clusters that appeared linked to common viral pathogens in a later analysis.

PCR primers comprised 60 Vbeta and 13 Jbeta primers. Measured with immunoSEQ multiplex PCR; TCRdb has only the in-frame clones, and not every one. In the table there are some 150,000 clones, around 74% of which are singletons. The chain recombines TRBV6-5 with TRBJ1-2; D is possibly TRBD1 (6 bases). Material for sequencing was PBMCs. This clonotype was obtained from a man younger than 35 in good health and CMV-seronegative. This CDR3 is CASSWTVQLHYGYTF. DNA for the CDR3: TGTGCCAGCAGCTGGACAGTCCAATTACACTATGGCTACACCTTC.